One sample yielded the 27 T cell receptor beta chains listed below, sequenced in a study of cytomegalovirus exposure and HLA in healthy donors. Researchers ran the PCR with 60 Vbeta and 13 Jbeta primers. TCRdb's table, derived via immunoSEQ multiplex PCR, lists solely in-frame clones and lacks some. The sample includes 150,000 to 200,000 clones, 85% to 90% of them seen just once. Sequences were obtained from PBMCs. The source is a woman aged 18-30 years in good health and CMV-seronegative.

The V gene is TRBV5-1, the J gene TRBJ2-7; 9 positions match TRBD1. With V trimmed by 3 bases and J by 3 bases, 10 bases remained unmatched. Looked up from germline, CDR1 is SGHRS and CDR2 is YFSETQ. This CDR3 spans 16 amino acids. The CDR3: CASSSGQGMNVYEQYF. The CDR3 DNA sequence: TGCGCCAGCAGCTCAGGACAGGGGATGAATGTCTACGAGCAGTACTTC.

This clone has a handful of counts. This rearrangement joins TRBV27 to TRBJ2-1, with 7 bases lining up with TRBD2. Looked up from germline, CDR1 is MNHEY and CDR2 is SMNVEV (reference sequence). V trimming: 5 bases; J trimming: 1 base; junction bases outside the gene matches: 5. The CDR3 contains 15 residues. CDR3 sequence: CASSTGEGSYNEQFF. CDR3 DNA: TGTGCCAGCAGTACGGGGGAGGGATCCTACAATGAGCAGTTCTTC.

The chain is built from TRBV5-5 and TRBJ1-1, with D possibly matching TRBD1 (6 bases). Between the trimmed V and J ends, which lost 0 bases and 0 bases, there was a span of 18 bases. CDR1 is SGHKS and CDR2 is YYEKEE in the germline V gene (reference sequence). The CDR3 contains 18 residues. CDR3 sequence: CASSLALILTGMNTEAFF. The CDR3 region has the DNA TGTGCCAGCAGCTTGGCCCTTATACTGACAGGAATGAACACTGAAGCTTTCTTT.

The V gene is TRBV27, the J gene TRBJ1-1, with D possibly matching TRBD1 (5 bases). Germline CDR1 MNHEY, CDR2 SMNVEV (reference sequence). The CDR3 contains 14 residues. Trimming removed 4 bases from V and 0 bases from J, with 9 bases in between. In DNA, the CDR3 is TGTGCCAGCAGTTCAGGGCTAATGAACACTGAAGCTTTCTTT. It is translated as CASSSGLMNTEAFF.

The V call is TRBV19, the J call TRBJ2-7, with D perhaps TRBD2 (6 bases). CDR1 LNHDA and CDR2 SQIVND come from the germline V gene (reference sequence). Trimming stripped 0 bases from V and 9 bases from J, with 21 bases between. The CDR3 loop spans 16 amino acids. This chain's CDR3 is CASSIDFRGRGGSQYF. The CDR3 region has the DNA TGTGCCAGTAGTATAGATTTCCGGGGGAGAGGCGGGTCGCAGTACTTC.

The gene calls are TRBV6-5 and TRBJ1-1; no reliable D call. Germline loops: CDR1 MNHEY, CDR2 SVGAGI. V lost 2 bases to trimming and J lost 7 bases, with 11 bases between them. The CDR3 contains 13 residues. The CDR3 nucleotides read TGTGCCAGCAGTTACGATTCGGGAGTTGAAGCTTTCTTT. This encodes CASSYDSGVEAFF.

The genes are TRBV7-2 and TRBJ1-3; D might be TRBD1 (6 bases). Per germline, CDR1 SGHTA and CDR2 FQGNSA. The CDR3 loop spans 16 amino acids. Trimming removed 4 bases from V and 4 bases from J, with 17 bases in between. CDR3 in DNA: TGTGCCAGCAGCTCCGACAGGAGTGGTACGGGAAACACCATATATTTT. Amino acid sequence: CASSSDRSGTGNTIYF.

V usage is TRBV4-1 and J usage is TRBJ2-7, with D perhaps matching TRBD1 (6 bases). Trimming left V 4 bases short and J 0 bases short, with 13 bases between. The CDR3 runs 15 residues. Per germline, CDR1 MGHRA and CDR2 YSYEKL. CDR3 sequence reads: CASSPQGYSSYEQYF. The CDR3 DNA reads TGCGCCAGCAGCCCACAGGGTTATAGCTCCTACGAGCAGTACTTC.

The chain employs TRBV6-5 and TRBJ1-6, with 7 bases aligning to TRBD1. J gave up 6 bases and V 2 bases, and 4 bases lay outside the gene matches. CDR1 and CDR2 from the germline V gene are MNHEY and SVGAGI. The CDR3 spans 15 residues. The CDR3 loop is CASSYGTAFNSPLHF. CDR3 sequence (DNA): TGTGCCAGCAGTTACGGGACAGCGTTTAATTCACCCCTCCACTTT.

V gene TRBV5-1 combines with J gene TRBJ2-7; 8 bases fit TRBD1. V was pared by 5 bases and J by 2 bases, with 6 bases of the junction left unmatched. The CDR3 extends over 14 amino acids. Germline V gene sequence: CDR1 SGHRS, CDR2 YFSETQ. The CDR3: CASSFGQGTYEQYF. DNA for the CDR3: TGCGCCAGCAGTTTCGGACAGGGTACCTACGAGCAGTACTTC.

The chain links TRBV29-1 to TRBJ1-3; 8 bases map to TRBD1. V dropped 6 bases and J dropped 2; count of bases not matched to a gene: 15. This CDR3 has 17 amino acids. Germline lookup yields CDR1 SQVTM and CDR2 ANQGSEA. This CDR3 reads CSVLTATGGGAGNTIYF. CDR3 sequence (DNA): TGCAGCGTATTGACAGCTACAGGGGGTGGTGCTGGAAACACCATATATTTT.

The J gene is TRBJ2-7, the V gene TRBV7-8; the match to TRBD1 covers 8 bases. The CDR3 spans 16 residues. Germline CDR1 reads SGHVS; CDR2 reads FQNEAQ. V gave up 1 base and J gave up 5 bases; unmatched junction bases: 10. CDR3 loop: CASSLGGQTGVHEQYF. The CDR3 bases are TGTGCCAGCAGCTTAGGGGGGCAGACAGGGGTCCACGAGCAGTACTTC.

This chain's CDR3 is CASSLGPTYEQYF. As DNA, the CDR3 is TGCGCCAGCAGCTTGGGTCCTACCTACGAGCAGTACTTC. The V and J genes are TRBV5-1 and TRBJ2-7; D not certain. CDR3 length equals 13 residues. Germline V gives CDR1 SGHRS, CDR2 YFSETQ. Between the trimmed V and J ends, which lost 0 bases and 2 bases, there was a span of 6 bases.

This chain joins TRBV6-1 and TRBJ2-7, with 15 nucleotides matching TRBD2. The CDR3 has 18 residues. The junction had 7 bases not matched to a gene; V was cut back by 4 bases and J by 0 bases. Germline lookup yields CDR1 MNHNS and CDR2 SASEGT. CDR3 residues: CASSARTSGGESSYEQYF. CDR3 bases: TGTGCCAGCAGTGCCAGGACTAGCGGGGGGGAAAGCTCCTACGAGCAGTACTTC.

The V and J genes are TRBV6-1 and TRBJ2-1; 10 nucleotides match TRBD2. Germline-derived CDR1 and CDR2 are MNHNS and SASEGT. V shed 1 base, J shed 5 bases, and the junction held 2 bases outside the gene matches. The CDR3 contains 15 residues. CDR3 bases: TGTGCCAGCAGTGAAGAAGCGGGGGGGCACAATGAGCAGTTCTTC. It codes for CASSEEAGGHNEQFF.

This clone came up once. DNA for the CDR3: TGCGCCAGCAGTGAGTCGACTTTAGGTGAAAAACTGTTTTTT. Encoded protein: CASSESTLGEKLFF. V usage is TRBV10-2 and J usage is TRBJ1-4, with D unclear. There are 14 residues in the CDR3. Germline CDR1 WSHSY, CDR2 SAAADI. Trimming cost V 0 bases and J 7 bases, with 9 bases left between them.

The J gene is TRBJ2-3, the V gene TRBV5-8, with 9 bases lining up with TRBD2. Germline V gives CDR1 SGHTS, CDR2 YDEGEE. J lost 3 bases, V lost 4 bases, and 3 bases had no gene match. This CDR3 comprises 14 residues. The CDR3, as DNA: TGTGCCAGCAGCAATAGCGGGAGAACAGATACGCAGTATTTT. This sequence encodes CASSNSGRTDTQYF.

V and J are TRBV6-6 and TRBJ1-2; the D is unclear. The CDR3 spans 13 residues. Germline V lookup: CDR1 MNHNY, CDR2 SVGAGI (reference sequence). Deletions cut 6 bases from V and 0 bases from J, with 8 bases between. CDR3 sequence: CASRETANYGYTF. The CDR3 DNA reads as TGTGCCAGCAGAGAAACAGCTAACTATGGCTACACCTTC.

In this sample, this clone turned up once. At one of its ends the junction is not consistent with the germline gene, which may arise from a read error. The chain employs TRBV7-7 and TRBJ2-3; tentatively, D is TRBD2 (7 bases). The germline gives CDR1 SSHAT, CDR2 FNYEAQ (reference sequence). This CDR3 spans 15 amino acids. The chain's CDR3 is CASSLRGGATDTQYF. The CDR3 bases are TGTGCTAGCAGCTTAAGAGGGGGGGCCACAGATACGCAGTATTTT.

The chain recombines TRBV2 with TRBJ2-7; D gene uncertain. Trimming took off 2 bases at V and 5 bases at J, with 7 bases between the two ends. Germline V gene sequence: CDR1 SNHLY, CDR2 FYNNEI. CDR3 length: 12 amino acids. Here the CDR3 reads CASSETPHEQYF. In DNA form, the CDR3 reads TGTGCCAGCAGTGAAACTCCCCACGAGCAGTACTTC.

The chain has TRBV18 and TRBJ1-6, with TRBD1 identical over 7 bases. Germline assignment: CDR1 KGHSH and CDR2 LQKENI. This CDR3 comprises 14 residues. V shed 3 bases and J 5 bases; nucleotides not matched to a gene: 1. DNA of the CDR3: TGTGCCAGCTCACCGGGACAGCATAATTCACCCCTCCACTTT. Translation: CASSPGQHNSPLHF.

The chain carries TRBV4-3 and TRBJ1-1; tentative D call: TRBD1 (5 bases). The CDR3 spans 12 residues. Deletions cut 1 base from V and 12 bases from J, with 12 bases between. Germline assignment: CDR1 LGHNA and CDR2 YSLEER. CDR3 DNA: TGCGCCAGCAGCCAAGGGGCGGGGCGTCCTTTCTTT. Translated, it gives CASSQGAGRPFF.

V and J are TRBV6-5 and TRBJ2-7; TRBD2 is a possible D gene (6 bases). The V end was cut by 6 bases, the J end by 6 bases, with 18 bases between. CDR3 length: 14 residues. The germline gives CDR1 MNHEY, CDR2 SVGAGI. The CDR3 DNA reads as TGTGCCAGCAGCCGAAGACTAGGCCTCTTCGAGCAGTACTTC. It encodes CASSRRLGLFEQYF.

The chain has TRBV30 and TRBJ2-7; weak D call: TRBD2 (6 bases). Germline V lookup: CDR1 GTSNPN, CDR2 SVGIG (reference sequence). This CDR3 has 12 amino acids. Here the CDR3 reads CAMTRQAHEQYF. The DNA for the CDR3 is TGTGCTATGACTAGGCAAGCGCACGAGCAGTACTTC.

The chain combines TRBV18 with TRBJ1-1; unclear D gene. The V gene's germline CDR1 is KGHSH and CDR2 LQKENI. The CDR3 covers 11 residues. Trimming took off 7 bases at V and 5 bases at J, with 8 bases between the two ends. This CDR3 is CASLGGTEAFF. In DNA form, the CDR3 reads TGTGCCAGCTTGGGAGGGACTGAAGCTTTCTTT. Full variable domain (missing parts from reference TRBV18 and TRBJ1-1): NAGVMQNPRHLVRRRGQEARLRCSPMKGHSHVYWYRQLPEEGLKFMVYLQKENIIDESGMPKERFSAEFPKEGPSILRIQQVVRGDSAAYFCASLGGTEAFFGQGTRLTVV.

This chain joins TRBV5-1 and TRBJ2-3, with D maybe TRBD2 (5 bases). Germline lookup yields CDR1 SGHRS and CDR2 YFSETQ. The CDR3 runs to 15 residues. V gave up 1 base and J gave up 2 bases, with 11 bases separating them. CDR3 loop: CASSLSSGTTDTQYF. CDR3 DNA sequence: TGCGCCAGCAGCTTGTCTTCGGGAACCACAGATACGCAGTATTTT.

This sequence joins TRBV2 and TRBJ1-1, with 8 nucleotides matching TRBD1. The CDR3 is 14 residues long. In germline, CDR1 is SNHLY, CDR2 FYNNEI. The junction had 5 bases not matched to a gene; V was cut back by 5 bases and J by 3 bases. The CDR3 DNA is TGTGCCAGCAGTATCGAACAGGGGGACACTGAAGCTTTCTTT. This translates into CASSIEQGDTEAFF.